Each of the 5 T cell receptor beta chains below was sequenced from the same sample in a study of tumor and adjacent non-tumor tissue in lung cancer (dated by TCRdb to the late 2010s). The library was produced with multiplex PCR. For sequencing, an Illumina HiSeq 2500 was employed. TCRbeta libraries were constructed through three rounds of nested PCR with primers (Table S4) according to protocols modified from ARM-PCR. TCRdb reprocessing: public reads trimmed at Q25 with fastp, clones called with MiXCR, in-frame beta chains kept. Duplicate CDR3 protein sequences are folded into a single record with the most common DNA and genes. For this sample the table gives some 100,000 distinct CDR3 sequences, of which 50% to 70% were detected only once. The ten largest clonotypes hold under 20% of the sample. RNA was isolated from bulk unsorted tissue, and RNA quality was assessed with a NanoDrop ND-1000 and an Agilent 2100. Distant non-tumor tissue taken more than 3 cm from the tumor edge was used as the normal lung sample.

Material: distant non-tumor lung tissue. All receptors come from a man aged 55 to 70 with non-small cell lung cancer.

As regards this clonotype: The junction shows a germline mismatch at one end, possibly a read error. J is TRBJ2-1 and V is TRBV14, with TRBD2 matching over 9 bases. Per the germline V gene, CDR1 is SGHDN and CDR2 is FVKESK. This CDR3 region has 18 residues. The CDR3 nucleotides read TGTGCCAGCAGACAAGTGGGAAGGGAAGCGGGAGGCCACTATGAGCAGTTCTTC. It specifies CASRQVGREAGGHYEQFF.

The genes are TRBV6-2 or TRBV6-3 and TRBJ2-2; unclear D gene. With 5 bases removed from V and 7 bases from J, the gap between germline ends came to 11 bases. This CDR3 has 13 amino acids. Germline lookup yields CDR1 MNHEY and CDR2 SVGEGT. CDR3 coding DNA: TGTGCCAGCAGTCGCCTAGAAGTCGGGGAGCTGTTTTTT. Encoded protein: CASSRLEVGELFF.

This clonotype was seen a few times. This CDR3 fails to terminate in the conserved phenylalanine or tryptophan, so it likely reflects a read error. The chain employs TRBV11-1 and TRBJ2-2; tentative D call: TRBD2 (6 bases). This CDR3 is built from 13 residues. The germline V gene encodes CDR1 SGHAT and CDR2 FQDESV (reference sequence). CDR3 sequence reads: CAVRTTQTGGLFI. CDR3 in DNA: TGTGCCGTTCGGACGACACAAACCGGGGGGCTGTTTATT.

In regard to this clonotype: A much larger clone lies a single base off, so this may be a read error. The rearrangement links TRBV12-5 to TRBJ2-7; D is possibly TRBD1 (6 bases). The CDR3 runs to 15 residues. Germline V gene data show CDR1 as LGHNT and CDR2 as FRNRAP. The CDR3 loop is CASAGTGSFSCEQYF. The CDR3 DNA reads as TGTGCTAGTGCTGGAACAGGGTCTTTCTCCTGCGAGCAGTACTTC.

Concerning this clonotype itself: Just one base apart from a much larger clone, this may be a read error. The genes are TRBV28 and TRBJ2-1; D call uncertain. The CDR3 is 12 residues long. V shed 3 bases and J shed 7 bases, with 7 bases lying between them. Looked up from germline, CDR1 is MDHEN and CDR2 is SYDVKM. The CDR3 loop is CASSFRINEQFF. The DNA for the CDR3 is TGTGCCAGCAGTTTCCGAATAAATGAGCAGTTCTTC.